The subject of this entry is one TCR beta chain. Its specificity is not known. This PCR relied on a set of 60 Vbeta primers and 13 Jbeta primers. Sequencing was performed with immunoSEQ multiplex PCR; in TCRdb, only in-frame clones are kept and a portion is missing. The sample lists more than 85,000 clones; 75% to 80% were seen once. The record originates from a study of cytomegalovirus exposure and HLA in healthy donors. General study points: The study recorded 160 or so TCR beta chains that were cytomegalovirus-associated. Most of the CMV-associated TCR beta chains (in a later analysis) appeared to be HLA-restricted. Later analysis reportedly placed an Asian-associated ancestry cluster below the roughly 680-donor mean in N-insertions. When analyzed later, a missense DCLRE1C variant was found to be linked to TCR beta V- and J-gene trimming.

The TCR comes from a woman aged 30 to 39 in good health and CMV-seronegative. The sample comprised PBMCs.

The CDR3 coding sequence is TGTGCCAGCAGCTTCCGGACAGGGAACACTGAAGCTTTCTTT. This codes for CASSFRTGNTEAFF. This chain links TRBV13 with TRBJ1-1; 7 bases are shared with TRBD1. The CDR3 covers 14 residues. Germline V CDR1 and CDR2: PRHDT, FYEKMQ (reference sequence). V shed 3 bases and J 1 base; nucleotides not matched to a gene: 2.